Listed here are 15 T cell receptor beta chains from one sample, sequenced in a study of response to subunit inactivated influenza vaccine. Each CDR3 protein is one row after TCRdb ran MiXCR on the RT-PCR reads. The sample yields about 570,000 distinct CDR3 sequences, roughly 10% seen once. The data were also submitted as part of a second study, on T cells expressing NK-cell markers. From that study: The TCR beta cDNA came from 5'RACE template switching with UMIs.

The material was PBMCs from blood, obtained on the day of vaccination. The receptors were gathered from a man between 45 and 60 years old who received an inactivated influenza vaccine.

This clonotype was detected only a few times. The chain links TRBV6-2 or TRBV6-3 to TRBJ1-1; no firm D call. V was cut by 11 bases and J by 2 bases, with 24 bases left in between. The germline V gene encodes CDR1 MNHEY and CDR2 SVGEGT. This CDR3 has 16 amino acids. In nucleotides, the CDR3 is TGTGCCGTGTCGGTCAGGCTCCGCTACGTTAACACTGAAGCTTTCTTT. This translates into CAVSVRLRYVNTEAFF.

The chain recombines TRBV7-3 with TRBJ2-2, with a weak D call TRBD2 (6 bases). The CDR3 consists of 15 residues. V dropped 0 bases and J dropped 7 bases, with 12 bases sitting between them. In germline, CDR1 is SGHTA, CDR2 FQGTGA. As DNA, the CDR3 is TGTGCCAGCAGCTTAACTAGCGGATGGGGCGGGGAGCTGTTTTTT. Protein sequence: CASSLTSGWGGELFF.

This clonotype has more than one count but fewer than ten. The CDR3 is CASALAAGSNQPQHF. CDR3 sequence (DNA): TGTGCCAGTGCCCTCGCGGCCGGGAGCAATCAGCCCCAGCATTTT. The J gene is TRBJ1-5, the V gene TRBV27; D is unresolved. This CDR3 has 15 residues. Germline V lookup: CDR1 MNHEY, CDR2 SMNVEV (reference sequence). Deletions cut 9 bases from V and 1 base from J, with 16 bases between.

This clonotype was seen more than once but under ten times. The chain couples TRBV7-2 to TRBJ2-1; 11 bases align to TRBD2. This CDR3 contains 16 residues. Germline CDR1 reads SGHTA; CDR2 reads FQGNSA. The junction had 2 bases not matched to a gene; V was cut back by 1 base and J by 3 bases. Written as DNA, the CDR3 is TGTGCCAGCAGCTTAGGGGGACTAGCGGTCTACAATGAGCAGTTCTTC. Translation: CASSLGGLAVYNEQFF.

There are a few counts of this clonotype. The gene calls are TRBV6-2 or TRBV6-3 and TRBJ2-7, with a possible D match to TRBD1 (6 bases). CDR1 is MNHEY, CDR2 SVGEGT, per germline. This CDR3 has 18 amino acids. Deletions cut 0 bases from V and 7 bases from J, with 25 bases between. CDR3: CASSYSSYDRSTKGEQYF. The DNA of the CDR3 is TGTGCCAGCAGTTACTCCTCCTACGACAGGAGCACCAAAGGGGAGCAGTACTTC.

This clonotype was detected a few times. The CDR3 DNA sequence: TGTGCCAGCAGCTCGTTAGGGGGCTCCTACGAGCAGTACTTC. It yields the protein CASSSLGGSYEQYF. The chain uses TRBV7-2 and TRBJ2-7; perhaps TRBD1 as D (6 bases). CDR3 size: 14 residues. Germline lookup yields CDR1 SGHTA and CDR2 FQGNSA. V shed 4 bases and J shed 0 bases, with 10 bases lying between them.

CDR3 residues: CASSRPGTGSETQYF. DNA for the CDR3: TGTGCCAGCAGCCGTCCCGGGACAGGGTCGGAGACCCAGTACTTC. The chain has TRBV6-2 or TRBV6-3 and TRBJ2-5, with 9 bases identical to TRBD1. The germline V gene encodes CDR1 MNHEY and CDR2 SVGEGT. V was pared by 6 bases and J by 5 bases, with 10 bases of the junction left unmatched. The CDR3 is made up of 15 amino acids.

This clonotype was seen a handful of times. The chain joins TRBV3-1 to TRBJ2-2; 8 bases fit TRBD1. The V and J ends lost 4 bases and 0 bases, in that order; junction bases with no gene match: 7. Looked up from germline, CDR1 is LGHDT and CDR2 is YNNKEL (reference sequence). This CDR3 region has 17 residues. The CDR3 DNA sequence: TGTGCCAGCAGCCCGGTCACGACAGGGGCGAACACCGGGGAGCTGTTTTTT. Its translation is CASSPVTTGANTGELFF.

The sample holds a few counts of this clonotype. The V call is TRBV5-6, the J call TRBJ2-1, with 7 bases identical to TRBD2. V gave up 2 bases and J gave up 0 bases; unmatched junction bases: 2. Germline values: CDR1 SGHDT, CDR2 YYEEEE. This CDR3 has 15 residues. CDR3 sequence (DNA): TGTGCCAGCAGCTTACGGGAGGCCTCCTACAATGAGCAGTTCTTC. Residues: CASSLREASYNEQFF. The whole variable domain, remainder taken from reference TRBV5-6 and TRBJ2-1, is DAGVTQSPTHLIKTRGQQVTLRCSPKSGHDTVSWYQQALGQGPQFIFQYYEEEERQRGNFPDRFSGHQFPNYSSELNVNALLLGDSALYLCASSLREASYNEQFFGPGTRLTVL.

This clonotype was found many times. The chain couples TRBV18 to TRBJ1-2; the D gene is possibly TRBD1 (6 bases). This CDR3 region has 14 residues. Trimming took 4 bases from V and 2 from J, leaving 11 bases between them. Germline lookup yields CDR1 KGHSH and CDR2 LQKENI. CDR3: CASSQGGLNYGYTF. The CDR3 nucleotides are TGTGCCAGCTCACAGGGGGGACTGAACTATGGCTACACCTTC.

The V and J genes are TRBV4-2 and TRBJ2-1; TRBD2 matches at 12 bases. This CDR3 has 16 residues. V lost 2 bases and J lost 9; bases outside the gene matches: 8. The germline V gene has CDR1 LGHNA and CDR2 YNFKEQ. The CDR3 DNA reads as TGTGCCAGCAGCCAACCTCTAGCGGGAGGGCCTAGTGAGCAGTTCTTC. Its translation: CASSQPLAGGPSEQFF.

The DNA for the CDR3 is TGTGCCATCAGTGCCGGTAGGGGGGACAGGGGGTCCGAGCAGTACTTC. Encoded protein: CAISAGRGDRGSEQYF. The rearrangement uses TRBV10-3 and TRBJ2-7; 11 nucleotides line up with TRBD1. The V gene's germline CDR1 is ENHRY and CDR2 SYGVKD. This CDR3 comprises 16 residues. J was trimmed by 6 bases and V by 4 bases; bases with no gene match: 11.

The V call is TRBV9, the J call TRBJ1-1; D is ambiguous. CDR1 and CDR2 (germline): SGDLS, YYNGEE. The V and J ends lost 4 bases and 5 bases respectively, with 15 bases between them. The CDR3 length is 14 residues. This CDR3 reads CASSPRPVKTEAFF. CDR3 nucleotide sequence: TGTGCCAGCAGCCCGCGGCCGGTAAAGACTGAAGCTTTCTTT. The whole variable domain, remainder taken from reference TRBV9 and TRBJ1-1, is DSGVTQTPKHLITATGQRVTLRCSPRSGDLSVYWYQQSLDQGLQFLIQYYNGEERAKGNILERFSAQQFPDLHSELNLSSLELGDSALYFCASSPRPVKTEAFFGQGTRLTVV.

This clonotype was seen many times. In nucleotides, the CDR3 is TGTGCCAGCAACGGCCGGGGGGTATATGGCTACACCTTC. This sequence encodes CASNGRGVYGYTF. This chain connects TRBV11-2 to TRBJ1-2; D perhaps matches TRBD1 (5 bases). The V gene's germline CDR1 is SGHAT and CDR2 FQNNGV. The CDR3 extends over 13 amino acids. Trimming cost V 7 bases and J 5 bases, with 14 bases left between them.

J is TRBJ2-7 and V is TRBV5-1; 7 bases match TRBD1. Germline V CDR1 and CDR2: SGHRS, YFSETQ. The CDR3 is 14 amino acids. V lost 6 bases, J lost 1 base, and 7 bases stayed unmatched. The CDR3 coding sequence is TGCGCCAGCACCTCTGGGACAGAATCCTACGAGCAGTACTTC. Translating it yields CASTSGTESYEQYF.